The rows below give T cell receptor beta chains drawn from one sample of a study of CD8 T cells in Susac syndrome. TCRdb re-called the immunoSEQ multiplex PCR reads with MiXCR, one entry per CDR3 protein. The top ten clones hold 0.085% to 0.1% of a sample with roughly 190,000 distinct CDR3 sequences, around nine tenths of them seen once. The specimen was CD4+ T cells from PBMCs. These receptors were obtained from a human donor with Susac syndrome. CDR3s include the opening cysteine and the closing phenylalanine or tryptophan. D genes are given only for firm matches. Expanded clones are given a class, and other clones once, few, many or no size at all.

d_gene: .; j_gene: TRBJ2-2; abundance: .; v_gene: TRBV7-2; CDR3nt: TGTGCCAGCAGCTTAGGGCACTCGAACACCGGGGAGCTGTTTTTT; CDR3aa: CASSLGHSNTGELFF
d_gene: TRBD1; j_gene: TRBJ1-1; abundance: .; v_gene: TRBV5-1; CDR3nt: TGCGCCAGCAGCCAATACCAGGGGGCGGGCACTGAAGCTTTCTTT; CDR3aa: CASSQYQGAGTEAFF
d_gene: .; j_gene: TRBJ1-2; abundance: .; v_gene: TRBV3-1; CDR3nt: TGTGCCAGCAGCCAATCAGGGAACTATGGCTACACCTTC; CDR3aa: CASSQSGNYGYTF
d_gene: .; j_gene: TRBJ2-7; abundance: .; v_gene: TRBV5-1; CDR3nt: TGCGCCAGCAGCCCCCTTCAGGACATGTACGAGCAGTACTTC; CDR3aa: CASSPLQDMYEQYF
d_gene: .; j_gene: TRBJ2-7; abundance: .; v_gene: TRBV20-1; CDR3nt: TGCAGTGCTAGGGCTAGGAGCTACGAGCAGTACTTC; CDR3aa: CSARARSYEQYF
d_gene: .; j_gene: TRBJ1-5; abundance: .; v_gene: TRBV4-1; CDR3nt: TGCGCCAGCAGCCAAGATAAGATAAGTCAGCCCCAGCATTTT; CDR3aa: CASSQDKISQPQHF
d_gene: TRBD1; j_gene: TRBJ1-2; abundance: .; v_gene: TRBV27; CDR3nt: TGTGCCAGCAGTCTGACCCGGGACAGGGAATATGGCTACACCTTC; CDR3aa: CASSLTRDREYGYTF
d_gene: .; j_gene: TRBJ2-3; abundance: .; v_gene: TRBV7-9; CDR3nt: TGTGCCAGCAGCCCTAGGGCGGGCACAGATACGCAGTATTTT; CDR3aa: CASSPRAGTDTQYF
d_gene: .; j_gene: TRBJ2-5; abundance: .; v_gene: TRBV7-3; CDR3nt: TGTGCCAGCAGCCAACACGGGGCAAACAACCAAGAGACCCAGTACTTC; CDR3aa: CASSQHGANNQETQYF
d_gene: TRBD1; j_gene: TRBJ1-2; abundance: .; v_gene: TRBV19; CDR3nt: TGTGCCAGTAGTATCTCCTGGGACAGGGGAAACTATGGCTACACCTTC; CDR3aa: CASSISWDRGNYGYTF
d_gene: TRBD1; j_gene: TRBJ1-4; abundance: once; v_gene: TRBV12-3/TRBV12-4; CDR3nt: TGTGCCAGCACCTGGGACAGCCTAAGACAGGAAAAACTGTTTTTT; CDR3aa: CASTWDSLRQEKLFF
d_gene: .; j_gene: TRBJ2-7; abundance: .; v_gene: TRBV7-2; CDR3nt: TGTGCCAGCAGCCCGGGACCTTTATTGATTTACGAGCAGTACTTC; CDR3aa: CASSPGPLLIYEQYF
d_gene: .; j_gene: TRBJ1-4; abundance: .; v_gene: TRBV18; CDR3nt: TGTGCCAGCTCACCTGTGCAAACTAATGAAAAACTGTTTTTT; CDR3aa: CASSPVQTNEKLFF
d_gene: .; j_gene: TRBJ2-3; abundance: .; v_gene: TRBV28; CDR3nt: TGTGCCAGCAGTCCCACGAGGCTGCGGGGCCTGAGGACAGATACGCAGTATTTT; CDR3aa: CASSPTRLRGLRTDTQYF
d_gene: .; j_gene: TRBJ1-6; abundance: .; v_gene: TRBV25-1; CDR3nt: TGTGCCAGCAGTGAATACGGGACTCATCAACCACCCCTCCACTTT; CDR3aa: CASSEYGTHQPPLHF
d_gene: .; j_gene: TRBJ2-7; abundance: .; v_gene: TRBV7-2; CDR3nt: TGTGCCAGCACCCCTGACTACGAGCAGTACTTC; CDR3aa: CASTPDYEQYF
d_gene: .; j_gene: TRBJ1-4; abundance: .; v_gene: TRBV7-8; CDR3nt: TGTGCCAGCAGCTTATCTAGGGGCATAGCTAATGAAAAACTGTTTTTT; CDR3aa: CASSLSRGIANEKLFF
d_gene: .; j_gene: TRBJ2-2; abundance: .; v_gene: TRBV7-2; CDR3nt: TGTGCCAGCAGCCGCCCGATTGCGGCCACCGGGGAGCTGTTTTTT; CDR3aa: CASSRPIAATGELFF
d_gene: .; j_gene: TRBJ2-3; abundance: .; v_gene: TRBV12-3/TRBV12-4; CDR3nt: TGTGCCAGCAGTGGATGGGGGGAGCAAAGAGATACGCAGTATTTT; CDR3aa: CASSGWGEQRDTQYF
d_gene: .; j_gene: TRBJ1-5; abundance: .; v_gene: TRBV7-3; CDR3nt: TGTGCCAGCAGCTTATATCCACGGAAGAACAATCAGCCCCAGCATTTT; CDR3aa: CASSLYPRKNNQPQHF
d_gene: TRBD1; j_gene: TRBJ1-5; abundance: .; v_gene: TRBV27; CDR3nt: TGTGCCAGCAAATCGGGACAGGGCAGGGGACCCCAGCATTTT; CDR3aa: CASKSGQGRGPQHF
d_gene: .; j_gene: TRBJ2-2; abundance: .; v_gene: TRBV7-2; CDR3nt: TGTGCCAGCAGCTTAAACTGGCACACGGATGCACTCGGGGAGCTGTTTTTT; CDR3aa: CASSLNWHTDALGELFF
d_gene: TRBD2; j_gene: TRBJ2-7; abundance: .; v_gene: TRBV12-3/TRBV12-4; CDR3nt: TGTGCCAGCAGTTCAAACCCGGGACTAGCGCTCTCCTACGAGCAGTACTTC; CDR3aa: CASSSNPGLALSYEQYF
d_gene: TRBD1; j_gene: TRBJ2-3; abundance: .; v_gene: TRBV25-1; CDR3nt: TGTGCCAGCAGTGTTGGACAGGGATACACAGATACGCAGTATTTT; CDR3aa: CASSVGQGYTDTQYF
d_gene: .; j_gene: TRBJ2-3; abundance: .; v_gene: TRBV27; CDR3nt: TGTGCCAGCAGTTTCCAACTGAGCACAGATACGCAGTATTTT; CDR3aa: CASSFQLSTDTQYF
d_gene: .; j_gene: TRBJ1-1; abundance: .; v_gene: TRBV18; CDR3nt: TGTGCCAGCTCACCACTAGGACATCCTCCGAGGTACACTGAAGCTTTCTTT; CDR3aa: CASSPLGHPPRYTEAFF
d_gene: TRBD1; j_gene: TRBJ1-6; abundance: .; v_gene: TRBV13; CDR3nt: TGTGCCAGCAGCTTAGCTGGGGGGACAGGTTCTTCACCCCTCCACTTT; CDR3aa: CASSLAGGTGSSPLHF
d_gene: TRBD1; j_gene: TRBJ1-1; abundance: once; v_gene: TRBV10-2; CDR3nt: TGCGCCAGCAGTCGAGGGGGCCGGTTCACTGAAGCTTTCTTT; CDR3aa: CASSRGGRFTEAFF
d_gene: TRBD1; j_gene: TRBJ2-5; abundance: .; v_gene: TRBV6-2/TRBV6-3; CDR3nt: TGTGCCAGCAAACAGGGGGAAGAGACCCAGTACTTC; CDR3aa: CASKQGEETQYF
d_gene: TRBD2; j_gene: TRBJ2-7; abundance: .; v_gene: TRBV2; CDR3nt: TGTGCCAGCAGTATCCTAGCGGGAGGCTACGAGCAGTACTTC; CDR3aa: CASSILAGGYEQYF
d_gene: TRBD2; j_gene: TRBJ2-1; abundance: .; v_gene: TRBV4-2; CDR3nt: TGTGCCAGCAGCCAAGATTTGCTAGCGGGGGCCCAGCAGTTCTTC; CDR3aa: CASSQDLLAGAQQFF
d_gene: .; j_gene: TRBJ2-5; abundance: .; v_gene: TRBV5-1; CDR3nt: TGCGCCAGCATGGGGATGGAGTACCAAGAGACCCAGTACTTC; CDR3aa: CASMGMEYQETQYF
d_gene: TRBD1; j_gene: TRBJ2-1; abundance: .; v_gene: TRBV9; CDR3nt: TGTGCCAGCAGCGTAGGTAGGGGGCTCTACAATGAGCAGTTCTTC; CDR3aa: CASSVGRGLYNEQFF
d_gene: .; j_gene: TRBJ1-5; abundance: .; v_gene: TRBV6-5; CDR3nt: TGTGCCAGCAGGGACGGGGACGGGCCCCAGCATTTT; CDR3aa: CASRDGDGPQHF
d_gene: TRBD1; j_gene: TRBJ2-1; abundance: .; v_gene: TRBV7-6; CDR3nt: TGTGCCAGCAGCTCTAGATACAGGGGGCGTGATGAGCAGTTCTTC; CDR3aa: CASSSRYRGRDEQFF
d_gene: .; j_gene: TRBJ2-7; abundance: .; v_gene: TRBV12-5; CDR3nt: TGTGCTAGTGGTTTTTCAGGGGTCGAGCAGTACTTC; CDR3aa: CASGFSGVEQYF
d_gene: .; j_gene: TRBJ1-2; abundance: .; v_gene: TRBV11-2; CDR3nt: TGTGCCAGCAGCTTAGTGGCCGAATATGATGGCTACACCTTC; CDR3aa: CASSLVAEYDGYTF
d_gene: .; j_gene: TRBJ1-5; abundance: .; v_gene: TRBV4-2; CDR3nt: TGTGCCAGCAGCATGGACAGCAATCAGCCCCAGCATTTT; CDR3aa: CASSMDSNQPQHF
d_gene: .; j_gene: TRBJ2-7; abundance: .; v_gene: TRBV9; CDR3nt: TGTGCCAGCAGCGTAGGTCCGGAACCCTACGAGCAGTACTTC; CDR3aa: CASSVGPEPYEQYF
d_gene: .; j_gene: TRBJ1-2; abundance: .; v_gene: TRBV14; CDR3nt: TGTGCCAGCAGCTTCGAGGGGGGCAGTTATGGCTACACCTTC; CDR3aa: CASSFEGGSYGYTF
d_gene: TRBD1; j_gene: TRBJ2-5; abundance: .; v_gene: TRBV5-1; CDR3nt: TGCGCCAGCAGCACACCGGGACAGGGATGGGGAGAGACCCAGTACTTC; CDR3aa: CASSTPGQGWGETQYF